This T cell receptor beta chain was found in a study of T cells in Graves' hyperthyroidism and ophthalmopathy. Researchers amplified the TCR beta CDR3 regions from RNA transcripts. During a first-round RT-PCR of the TCR CDR3, the HTBI primer set was used. TCRdb used MiXCR to reprocess the multiplex PCR reads, holding one entry per CDR3 protein. The sample lists about 640,000 distinct CDR3 sequences, about 14% occurring once. Many counts were recorded for this clonotype. Under 12 ml fresh peripheral blood yielded the PBMCs. The receptor comes from a woman between 50 and 59 years old with Graves' ophthalmopathy. Input material: blood.

The CDR3 DNA follows: TGTGCCAGCAGTTTATACAGTCCCAATGAGCAGTTCTTC. Translating it yields CASSLYSPNEQFF. V is TRBV27 and J is TRBJ2-1; D not certain. There are 13 residues in the CDR3. Trimming shortened V by 1 base and J by 6 bases, and 7 bases separated the two germline ends. Germline V gene sequence: CDR1 MNHEY, CDR2 SMNVEV (reference sequence).